This TCR beta chain was sequenced during a study of beta chain features in type 1 diabetes. Study-level information: Healthy donors and patients showed comparable age, gender and cell yields.

In regard to this clone: Its antigen remains unidentified. This sample includes further DNA sequences coding for the same CDR3.

Study findings and constraints: Cells carrying high TCR expression could end up over-represented when cDNA is sequenced.

Isolation of CD4+ naive, central memory, regulatory and stem cell-like memory cells was achieved by sorting via CD45RO/CCR7/CD25/CD127/CD95/CD27. Expressed TCRB transcripts were sequenced because the entire RNA isolate underwent reverse transcription. The data were produced by immunoSEQ multiplex PCR, yet TCRdb's version contains in-frame clones alone and is incomplete. The sample shows some 900,000 clones, 15% to 20% of them seen only once. The CDR3 spans 13 residues. The V and J ends lost 0 bases and 4 bases respectively, with 1 base between them. The germline gives CDR1 MNHEY, CDR2 SMNVEV (reference sequence).

This chain uses TRBV27 with TRBJ2-6; D gene uncertain. Material for sequencing was naive CD4+ T cells from blood. The TCR comes from a woman between 18 and 30 years old in good health. For the CDR3, the DNA is TGTGCCAGCAGTTTATCCGGGGCCAACGTCCTGACTTTC. Its translation is CASSLSGANVLTF.